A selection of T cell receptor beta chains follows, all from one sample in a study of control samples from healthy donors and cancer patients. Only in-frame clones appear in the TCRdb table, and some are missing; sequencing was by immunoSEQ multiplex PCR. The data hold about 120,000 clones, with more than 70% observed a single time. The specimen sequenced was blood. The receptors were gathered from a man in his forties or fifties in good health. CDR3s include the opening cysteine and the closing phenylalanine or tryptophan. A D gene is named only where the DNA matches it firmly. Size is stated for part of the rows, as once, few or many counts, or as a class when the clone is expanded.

cdr3_nt: TGTGCCAGCGGAAGGAGTTACACAGATACGCAGTATTTT
cdr3_aa: CASGRSYTDTQYF
d_call: -
j_call: TRBJ2-3
clone_size: -
v_call: TRBV6-6

cdr3_nt: TGTGCCACCAGTGATTCGGACAGAAACACCGGGGAGCTGTTTTTT
cdr3_aa: CATSDSDRNTGELFF
d_call: -
j_call: TRBJ2-2
clone_size: -
v_call: TRBV24-1

cdr3_nt: TGTGCCAGCAGCACTAGCGGGGGGGTATACGAGCAGTACTTC
cdr3_aa: CASSTSGGVYEQYF
d_call: TRBD2
j_call: TRBJ2-7
clone_size: -
v_call: TRBV4-2

cdr3_nt: TGTGCCAGCAGTGAGAATGGGGACACGGCAGCTTTCTTT
cdr3_aa: CASSENGDTAAFF
d_call: -
j_call: TRBJ1-1
clone_size: -
v_call: TRBV6-4

cdr3_nt: TGTGCCAGCAGTTTAAGAGGCAGCGGCTCTGGAAACACCATATATTTT
cdr3_aa: CASSLRGSGSGNTIYF
d_call: -
j_call: TRBJ1-3
clone_size: -
v_call: TRBV28

cdr3_nt: TGTGCCAGCAGTTACACAGGGAGCAATTCACCCCTCCACTTT
cdr3_aa: CASSYTGSNSPLHF
d_call: -
j_call: TRBJ1-6
clone_size: -
v_call: TRBV6-5

cdr3_nt: TGTGCCAGTAGTACTCCGGGACACTTGAACACTGAAGCTTTCTTT
cdr3_aa: CASSTPGHLNTEAFF
d_call: -
j_call: TRBJ1-1
clone_size: once
v_call: TRBV19

cdr3_nt: TGTGCCAGCAGCCAAAGGGCGGGCCGCCAAGAGACCCAGTACTTC
cdr3_aa: CASSQRAGRQETQYF
d_call: -
j_call: TRBJ2-5
clone_size: -
v_call: TRBV3-1/TRBV3-2

cdr3_nt: TGTGCCAGTTGGACAGGGCACTATGGCTACACCTTC
cdr3_aa: CASWTGHYGYTF
d_call: TRBD1
j_call: TRBJ1-2
clone_size: -
v_call: TRBV19

cdr3_nt: TGTGCCAGCAGCCGGACATCGGACACTGAAGCTTTCTTT
cdr3_aa: CASSRTSDTEAFF
d_call: -
j_call: TRBJ1-1
clone_size: -
v_call: TRBV5-4

cdr3_nt: TGCGCCAGCAGCCCCGACAGGGGCGCCAGCTCCTACAATGAGCAGTTCTTC
cdr3_aa: CASSPDRGASSYNEQFF
d_call: TRBD1
j_call: TRBJ2-1
clone_size: -
v_call: TRBV5-1

cdr3_nt: TGTGCCAGCAGTTACGGAGGGGTCACCGGGGAGCTGTTTTTT
cdr3_aa: CASSYGGVTGELFF
d_call: -
j_call: TRBJ2-2
clone_size: -
v_call: TRBV6-5

cdr3_nt: TGTGCCAGCAGCCAGGCCCTGACAGGTAACTACGAGCAGTACTTC
cdr3_aa: CASSQALTGNYEQYF
d_call: -
j_call: TRBJ2-7
clone_size: -
v_call: TRBV7-9

cdr3_nt: TGCGCCAGCAGCTTAAGACAGGGCGGGGCAAATGAGCAGTTCTTC
cdr3_aa: CASSLRQGGANEQFF
d_call: -
j_call: TRBJ2-1
clone_size: -
v_call: TRBV5-1